These 2 T cell receptor beta chains came from one sample sequenced in a study of human T cells and chemical hapten exposure. Time point given: healthy volunteer bleed at 2 weeks. Total RNA extraction was carried out from unfractionated whole blood. In TCRdb, the RACE reads were re-called with MiXCR into one record per CDR3 protein. Here the sample spans tens of thousands of distinct CDR3 sequences, around 4.1% being singletons. Sequencing used whole blood. These receptors were obtained from a female donor in good health. Some clones in this sample may be carry-over from other donors' samples.

This chain uses TRBV19 with TRBJ1-5, with D tentatively TRBD1 (5 bases). V dropped 2 bases and J dropped 2 bases, with 13 bases sitting between them. The CDR3 length is 16 residues. Germline V gene data show CDR1 as LNHDA and CDR2 as SQIVND (reference sequence). CDR3 coding DNA: TGTGCCAGTAGTATACGCGGCGGGGACCGCAATCAGCCCCAGCATTTT. Residues: CASSIRGGDRNQPQHF.

Many counts were recorded for this clonotype. This chain joins TRBV2 and TRBJ2-1; D ambiguous. Germline V lookup: CDR1 SNHLY, CDR2 FYNNEI. This CDR3 is built from 11 residues. Deletions cut 6 bases from V and 7 bases from J, with 7 bases between. The CDR3 nucleotides are TGTGCCAGCAGCTTAAGAAATGAGCAGTTCTTC. This translates into CASSLRNEQFF. The full variable domain, with the rest looked up from reference TRBV2 and TRBJ2-1, is EPEVTQTPSHQVTQMGQEVILRCVPISNHLYFYWYRQILGQKVEFLVSFYNNEISEKSEIFDDQFSVERPDGSNFTLKIRSTKLEDSAMYFCASSLRNEQFFGPGTRLTVL.